The clone carrying this T cell receptor (beta chain) has a single count. Only in-frame clones appear in the TCRdb table, and some are missing; sequencing was by immunoSEQ multiplex PCR. The table lists 200,000 or so clones, roughly 85% of them singletons. V shed 0 bases, J shed 5 bases, and the junction held 3 bases outside the gene matches. Germline V CDR1 and CDR2: SGHTS, YDEGEE. The CDR3 extends over 15 amino acids. This record belongs to a study of blood T cell repertoires in COVID-19. Ages ranged from about 18 to 89 years, with residence in about two dozen US areas. Sequencing was carried out using PBMCs or T cells enriched from blood (not recorded which). The clonotype was recovered from a woman aged 45-60 years who had been exposed to COVID-19. V gene TRBV5-8 combines with J gene TRBJ1-4, with 8 positions matching TRBD1. The CDR3 here is CASSLADRVNEKLFF. The CDR3 nucleotides read TGTGCCAGCAGCTTGGCGGACAGGGTAAATGAAAAACTGTTTTTT.